The 5 T cell receptor beta chains reported below all come from one sample, sequenced in a study of OX40 agonist ivuxolimab in advanced cancers. Library generation was performed with the immunoSEQ multiplex PCR assay. TCRdb re-hosts the immuneACCESS table, in-frame sequences only. Its copies lack some clones; in the studies checked, an unresolved V gene accounts for under half of them, and the cause for the rest is not known. This sample has 80,000 or so clones in its table, and roughly nine tenths of those were observed once. Clones ranked in the top ten supply over 0.15% of the sample. This specimen consisted of CD4+ or CD8+ T cells sorted from blood, obtained in a trial of the OX40 agonist ivuxolimab. These receptors were obtained from an adult with an advanced solid tumor such as melanoma, head and neck, liver or kidney cancer.

This chain uses TRBV9 with TRBJ1-5; D uncertain. The CDR3 sequence is 14 residues long. Germline CDR1 is SGDLS and CDR2 is YYNGEE. Deletions cut 1 base from V and 7 bases from J, with 12 bases between. The CDR3 spells CASSVSPAGQPQHF. The CDR3 DNA sequence: TGTGCCAGCAGCGTATCCCCGGCGGGACAGCCCCAGCATTTT.

The chain has TRBV6-1 and TRBJ1-5, with 7 bases fitting TRBD1. Germline-derived CDR1 and CDR2 are MNHNS and SASEGT. Losses at the gene ends were 5 bases for V and 2 bases for J; bases not matched to a gene: 6. The CDR3 contains 15 residues. CDR3 bases: TGTGCCAGCAGTAAGCAGGGGGACGGCAATCAGCCCCAGCATTTT. This encodes CASSKQGDGNQPQHF.

This clone turned up a few times. The rearrangement joins TRBV6-1 to TRBJ1-1, with D perhaps matching TRBD1 (6 bases). The CDR3 is made up of 13 amino acids. In germline, CDR1 is MNHNS, CDR2 SASEGT. V lost 6 bases to trimming and J lost 11 bases, with 19 bases between them. CDR3 in DNA: TGTGCCAGCAGCAACCAGGGGATGAACGTCGCTTTCTTT. Translating it yields CASSNQGMNVAFF.

The genes are TRBV7-2 and TRBJ2-1, with 7 bases aligning to TRBD2. Germline trimming cut 5 bases from V and 9 bases from J; bases unmatched to any gene: 13. The CDR3 spans 15 residues. CDR1 is SGHTA, CDR2 FQGNSA, per germline. The DNA for the CDR3 is TGTGCCAGCAGCATAACTAGCGCCCGAAGCGCTGAGCAGTTCTTC. Amino acids: CASSITSARSAEQFF.

The genes are TRBV5-1 and TRBJ2-5; 8 bases agree with TRBD1. Germline CDR1 is SGHRS and CDR2 is YFSETQ. Trimming cost V 0 bases and J 2 bases; bases outside gene matches: 21. The CDR3 has 21 amino acids. The CDR3 DNA reads as TGCGCCAGCAGCTTGGGCCCCCGTCAATTTCAGGGGGCGATTGTTCAAGAGACCCAGTACTTC. Encoded protein: CASSLGPRQFQGAIVQETQYF.